Given below is one T cell receptor (beta chain) in context. This clonotype is medium-sized (0.01 to 0.1%) by its frequency; no count is available. Its target antigen remains unknown. The germline V gene gives CDR1 as SQVTM and CDR2 as ANQGSEA. The CDR3 covers 15 residues, taking in both the cysteine and the phenylalanine. The coding DNA is unavailable. The instrument was a NextSeq 550. The Human TCR Profiling Kit (MiLaboratory) was used to prepare UMI-labeled 5' RACE TRB cDNA libraries. cDNA synthesis used the entire amount of extracted RNA, and PCR amplification then used the entire amount of cDNA produced. The libraries were made side by side, with each library going through the same number of PCR cycles. As for how the authors treated the data: About 53,000 +/- 9,400 unique UMI-labeled TRB cDNA molecules per library were extracted with MIGEC and MiXCR, with at least two reads per UMI required. Each library averaged roughly 36,000 +/- 9,600 functional in-frame TRB CDR3 nucleotide clonotypes without stop codons. Diversity metrics, including normalized Shannon-Wiener and Chao1, were computed in VDJtools after downsampling to 5000 UMI-labeled TRB molecules per sample. Clonotype-size-weighted physicochemical properties of the central five CDR3 residues (interaction energy, strength, volume and Kidera factor 4) were computed in VDJtools. The reads, reprocessed by TCRdb, yield one row per CDR3 protein sequence and no DNA. The V and J calls were not made by the authors but by TCRdb's processing. The table for this sample records around 6,800 distinct CDR3 sequences. Of the sample, about 1.5% is held by the ten largest clones.

This sample was taken from a study of CXCR3-negative and CXCR3-positive naive CD8 T cells (dated by TCRdb to the late 2010s). With regard to the full study: Roughly 150 million TRB reads were obtained in total, roughly 1.5 +/- 0.3 million reads per library. The diversity and physicochemical repertoire analyses included around 10 donors pooled from two independent experiments. TRBV-TRBJ cluster analysis included naive subsets from several donors and memory cells from 3 donors. The paper's findings and limits, for the study overall: Freshly isolated PBMCs were used for most assays because CXCR3 expression partially decreased after cryopreservation. Repertoire diversity was comparably high in both naive subsets but much lower in memory CD8+ T cells. Compared with CXCR3-negative naive cells, CXCR3-positive naive cells had TRB CDR3s with higher hydrophobicity (lower Kidera factor 4), lower energy, and higher strength and volume indices. Naive CXCR3-negative and CXCR3-positive cells from the same donor showed similar TRBV-TRBJ usage, whereas memory cells showed distinct patterns. Surface CD5, linked to self-reactivity in mice, was comparable between naive subsets; TCR interaction strength was therefore also inferred from TRB CDR3 physicochemical properties.

Each CD8+ T cell subset was flow-sorted in triplicate, with 300,000 cells per subset placed directly into RLT lysis buffer. To exclude memory contaminants, naive CD8+ T cells were stringently defined as CD45RO-CCR7+CD27+CD95-. Peripheral blood mononuclear cells were isolated from buffy coats using standard density gradient centrifugation. Naive CXCR3-negative and CXCR3-positive CD8+ T cells were flow-sorted on a FACSAria III. An RNeasy Mini Kit was used to extract total RNA from the sorted cells. The sequenced sample consisted of naive CXCR3+ CD8+ T cells from blood. The intended sense of this specimen's cell subset or site label: CD45RO-CCR7+CD27+CD95- naive CD8+ T cells expressing CXCR3 (TNR3+). The rearrangement combines TRBV29-1 with TRBJ2-1; TCRdb gives TRBD1 as the D gene, but with no DNA this cannot be confirmed. This sequence originates from a human donor in good health. Some clones in this sample may be carry-over from other donors' samples. The CDR3 is CSADTGTAYYNEQFF.